These 17 T cell receptor beta chains originate from one sample sequenced in a study of blood T cell repertoires in COVID-19. Only in-frame clones appear in the TCRdb table, and some are missing; sequencing was by immunoSEQ multiplex PCR. The table has roughly 200,000 clones, 80% to 90% seen once; the top ten hold 5% to 6.5%. The source material was peripheral blood. The source is a woman between 65 and 79 years old with active or convalescent COVID-19.

The chain links TRBV3-1 (or the pseudogene TRBV3-2) to TRBJ2-3; 7 bases align to TRBD2. This CDR3 is 16 amino acids long. Germline loops: CDR1 LGHDT, CDR2 YNNKEL (reference sequence). V lost 4 bases to trimming and J lost 6 bases; unmatched junction nucleotides: 13. CDR3 sequence (DNA): TGTGCCAGCAGCCTGAGACGGCGGGGGTTAGAGGATACGCAGTATTTT. Translation: CASSLRRRGLEDTQYF.

The V call is TRBV5-1, the J call TRBJ1-4, with 7 nucleotides matching TRBD1. Germline V lookup: CDR1 SGHRS, CDR2 YFSETQ. The V segment lost 4 bases and the J segment 8 bases; nucleotides outside the gene matches: 8. The CDR3 is made up of 14 amino acids. CDR3 nucleotide sequence: TGCGCCAGCAGCGTGACAGGGCTGGGAGAAAAACTGTTTTTT. It codes for CASSVTGLGEKLFF. Variable domain in full (rest from reference TRBV5-1 and TRBJ1-4): KAGVTQTPRYLIKTRGQQVTLSCSPISGHRSVSWYQQTPGQGLQFLFEYFSETQRNKGNFPGRFSGRQFSNSRSEMNVSTLELGDSALYLCASSVTGLGEKLFFGSGTQLSVL.

The chain links TRBV7-3 to TRBJ2-1, with 8 bases lining up with TRBD2. This CDR3 has 16 residues. Per germline, CDR1 SGHTA and CDR2 FQGTGA. The ends lost 5 bases at V and 1 base at J; junction bases unmatched: 7. The CDR3 protein is CASSRAGVRSYNEQFF. DNA of the CDR3: TGTGCCAGCAGCCGAGCGGGAGTAAGGTCCTACAATGAGCAGTTCTTC.

The chain couples TRBV5-4 to TRBJ2-7; 13 positions agree with TRBD2. V lost 3 bases and J lost 4; bases outside the gene matches: 1. This CDR3 region has 14 residues. Germline-derived CDR1 and CDR2 are SGHNT and YYREEE (reference sequence). CDR3 in DNA: TGTGCCAGCAGCTGGACTAGCGGGAGTTACGAGCAGTACTTC. It is translated as CASSWTSGSYEQYF.

This clone appeared once. This sequence joins TRBV5-4 and TRBJ2-5, with D tentatively TRBD2 (6 bases). V gave up 2 bases and J gave up 1 base, with 12 bases separating them. The CDR3 covers 15 residues. Germline values: CDR1 SGHNT, CDR2 YYREEE (reference sequence). CDR3 DNA: TGTGCCAGCAGCTTTAGCGGAGGGCCCCAAGAGACCCAGTACTTC. Amino acid sequence: CASSFSGGPQETQYF. The whole variable domain, remainder taken from reference TRBV5-4 and TRBJ2-5, is ETGVTQSPTHLIKTRGQQVTLRCSSQSGHNTVSWYQQALGQGPQFIFQYYREEENGRGNFPPRFSGLQFPNYSSELNVNALELDDSALYLCASSFSGGPQETQYFGPGTRLLVL.

The chain employs TRBV19 and TRBJ1-1; the match to TRBD1 covers 7 bases. J lost 0 bases, V lost 5 bases, and 6 bases had no gene match. Germline values: CDR1 LNHDA, CDR2 SQIVND (reference sequence). This CDR3 region has 15 residues. The CDR3 is CASSVQQGLNTEAFF. As DNA, the CDR3 is TGTGCCAGTAGTGTCCAACAGGGGTTGAACACTGAAGCTTTCTTT.

The V and J genes are TRBV19 and TRBJ2-5, with a weak D call TRBD1 (6 bases). The CDR3 is 15 amino acids. Germline assignment: CDR1 LNHDA and CDR2 SQIVND (reference sequence). The V and J ends lost 6 bases and 2 bases respectively, with 16 bases between them. The CDR3 nucleotides read TGTGCCAGTAGCACTCTACGACAGGCACAAGAGACCCAGTACTTC. It is translated as CASSTLRQAQETQYF.

This clone was observed once. This chain joins TRBV3-1 (or the pseudogene TRBV3-2) and TRBJ2-1, with D possibly TRBD2 on 6 matching bases. V dropped 1 base and J dropped 6 bases, with 10 bases sitting between them. CDR1 and CDR2 (germline): LGHDT, YNNKEL (reference sequence). The CDR3 loop spans 14 amino acids. CDR3 sequence reads: CASSQAWGGNEQFF. The CDR3 bases are TGTGCCAGCAGCCAAGCTTGGGGAGGCAATGAGCAGTTCTTC.

This chain uses TRBV5-1 with TRBJ2-5; the match to TRBD1 covers 7 bases. Germline trimming cut 2 bases from V and 4 bases from J; bases unmatched to any gene: 5. Germline CDR1 and CDR2: SGHRS and YFSETQ. This CDR3 spans 14 amino acids. The CDR3 reads CASSLDRVGETQYF. Here the CDR3 DNA reads TGCGCCAGCAGCTTAGACAGGGTGGGAGAGACCCAGTACTTC.

This clone was counted a few times. The CDR3 region is CASSPRLTSGTDTQYF. For the CDR3, the DNA is TGTGCCAGCAGTCCCCGCCTGACTAGCGGTACAGATACGCAGTATTTT. The chain carries TRBV28 and TRBJ2-3; 9 bases align to TRBD2. This CDR3 has 16 residues. V dropped 5 bases and J dropped 3; count of bases not matched to a gene: 9. In germline, CDR1 is MDHEN, CDR2 SYDVKM.

The rearrangement uses TRBV18 and TRBJ1-1; the D is unclear. CDR3 length: 15 amino acids. The V end lost 3 bases, the J end lost 1 base, and 12 bases lay between the germline ends. Germline assignment: CDR1 KGHSH and CDR2 LQKENI. The DNA of the CDR3 is TGTGCCAGCTCACCCGACCCTCCAGGGAACACTGAAGCTTTCTTT. The encoded protein is CASSPDPPGNTEAFF.

The chain links TRBV19 to TRBJ1-5; 11 nucleotides match TRBD1. V shed 4 bases and J 4 bases; nucleotides not matched to a gene: 3. CDR3 length: 15 residues. CDR1 LNHDA and CDR2 SQIVND come from the germline V gene (reference sequence). For the CDR3, the DNA is TGTGCCAGTAGTACCGGGACAGGGGGGAATCAGCCCCAGCATTTT. This encodes CASSTGTGGNQPQHF.

The gene calls are TRBV2 and TRBJ2-1; TRBD2 agrees at 8 bases. Germline CDR1 and CDR2: SNHLY and FYNNEI. With V trimmed by 8 bases and J by 2 bases, 2 bases remained unmatched. The CDR3 is 13 residues long. The CDR3 is CASSGGPYNEQFF. In nucleotides, the CDR3 is TGTGCCAGCTCGGGAGGGCCCTACAATGAGCAGTTCTTC.

This clone was seen only a few times. V and J are TRBV10-3 and TRBJ2-1; TRBD2 matches 9 bases. Germline loops: CDR1 ENHRY, CDR2 SYGVKD. The CDR3 contains 15 residues. J gave up 2 bases and V 4 bases, and 3 bases lay outside the gene matches. The CDR3, as DNA: TGTGCCATCAGTGGCACTAGCGGGCCCTACAATGAGCAGTTCTTC. It codes for CAISGTSGPYNEQFF.

This clone was observed at least ten times. The chain recombines TRBV6-5 with TRBJ1-5; 10 nucleotides match TRBD1. CDR3 length: 14 residues. The V segment lost 10 bases and the J segment 7 bases; nucleotides outside the gene matches: 10. Germline CDR1 is MNHEY and CDR2 is SVGAGI. The CDR3: CATGQGEGVQPQHF. DNA for the CDR3: TGTGCCACCGGACAGGGGGAAGGAGTCCAGCCCCAGCATTTT.

This sequence joins TRBV12-5 and TRBJ1-5; 7 bases are shared with TRBD1. This CDR3 region has 17 residues. CDR1 is LGHNT, CDR2 FRNRAP, per germline. V trimming: 2 bases; J trimming: 2 bases; junction bases outside the gene matches: 9. CDR3: CASGLQPTGEGNQPQHF. The CDR3 DNA is TGTGCTAGTGGTTTGCAACCAACAGGGGAAGGCAATCAGCCCCAGCATTTT.

This clone appeared a single time. V is TRBV11-3 and J is TRBJ2-1; 8 bases agree with TRBD1. The CDR3 is 13 residues long. The germline gives CDR1 SGHNT, CDR2 YENEEA. Trimming took 6 bases from V and 5 from J; bases not matched to a gene: 3. The CDR3 spells CASRETGDNEQFF. CDR3 sequence (DNA): TGTGCCAGCAGGGAGACAGGGGACAATGAGCAGTTCTTC. Complete variable domain (other parts from reference TRBV11-3 and TRBJ2-1): EAGVVQSPRYKIIEKKQPVAFWCNPISGHNTLYWYLQNLGQGPELLIRYENEEAVDDSQLPKDRFSAERLKGVDSTLKIQPAELGDSAVYLCASRETGDNEQFFGPGTRLTVL.